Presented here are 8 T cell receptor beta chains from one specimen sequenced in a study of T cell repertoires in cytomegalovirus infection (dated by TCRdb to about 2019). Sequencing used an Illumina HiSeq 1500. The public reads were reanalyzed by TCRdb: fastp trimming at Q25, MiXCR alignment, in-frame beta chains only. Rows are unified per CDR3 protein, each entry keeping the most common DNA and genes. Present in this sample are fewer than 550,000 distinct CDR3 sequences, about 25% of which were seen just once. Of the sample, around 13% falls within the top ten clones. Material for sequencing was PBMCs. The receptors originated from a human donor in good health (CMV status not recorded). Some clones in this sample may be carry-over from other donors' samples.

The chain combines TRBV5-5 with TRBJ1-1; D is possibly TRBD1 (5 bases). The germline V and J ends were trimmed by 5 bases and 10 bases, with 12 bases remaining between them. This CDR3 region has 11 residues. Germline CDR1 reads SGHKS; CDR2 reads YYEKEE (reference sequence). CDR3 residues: CASRDAGPAFF. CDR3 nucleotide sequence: TGTGCCAGCAGGGATGCGGGGCCAGCTTTCTTT.

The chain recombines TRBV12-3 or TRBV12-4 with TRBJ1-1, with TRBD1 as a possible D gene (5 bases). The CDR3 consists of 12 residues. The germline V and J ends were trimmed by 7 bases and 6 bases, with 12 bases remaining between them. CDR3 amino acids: CASTLGGSEAFF. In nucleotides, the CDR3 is TGTGCCAGCACCCTTGGGGGTTCTGAAGCTTTCTTT.

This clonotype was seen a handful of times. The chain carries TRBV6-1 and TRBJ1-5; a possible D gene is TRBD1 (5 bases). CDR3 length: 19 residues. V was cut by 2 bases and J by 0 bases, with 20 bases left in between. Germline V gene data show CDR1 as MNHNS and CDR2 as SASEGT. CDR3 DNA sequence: TGTGCCAGCAGTGAACGTATTTGGAGGGACTGGGATAGCAATCAGCCCCAGCATTTT. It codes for CASSERIWRDWDSNQPQHF.

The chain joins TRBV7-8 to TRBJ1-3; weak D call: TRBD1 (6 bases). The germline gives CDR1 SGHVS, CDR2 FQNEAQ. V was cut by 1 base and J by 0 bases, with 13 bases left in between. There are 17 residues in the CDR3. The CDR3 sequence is CASSLVAQDSSGNTIYF. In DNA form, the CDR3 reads TGTGCCAGCAGCTTAGTTGCACAGGACAGCTCTGGAAACACCATATATTTT. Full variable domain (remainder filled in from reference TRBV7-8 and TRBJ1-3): GAGVSQSPRYKVAKRGQDVALRCDPISGHVSLFWYQQALGQGPEFLTYFQNEAQLDKSGLPSDRFFAERPEGSVSTLKIQRTQQEDSAVYLCASSLVAQDSSGNTIYFGEGSWLTVV.

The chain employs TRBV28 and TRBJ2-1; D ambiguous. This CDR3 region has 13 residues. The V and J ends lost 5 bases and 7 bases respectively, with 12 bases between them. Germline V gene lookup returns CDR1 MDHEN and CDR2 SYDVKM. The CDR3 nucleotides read TGTGCCAGCAGTACTGGCTCTAGAAATGAGCAGTTCTTC. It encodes CASSTGSRNEQFF.

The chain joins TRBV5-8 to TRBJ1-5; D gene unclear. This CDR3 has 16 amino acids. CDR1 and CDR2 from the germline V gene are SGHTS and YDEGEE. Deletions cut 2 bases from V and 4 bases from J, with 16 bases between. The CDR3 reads CASSLSWNSRNQPQHF. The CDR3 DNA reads TGTGCCAGCAGCTTATCGTGGAATAGTCGGAATCAGCCCCAGCATTTT.

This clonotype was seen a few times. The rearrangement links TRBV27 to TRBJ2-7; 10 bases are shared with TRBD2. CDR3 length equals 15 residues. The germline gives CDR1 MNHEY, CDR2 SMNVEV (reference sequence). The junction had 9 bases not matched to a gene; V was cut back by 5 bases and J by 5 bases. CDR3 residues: CASSTRSSGRDEQYF. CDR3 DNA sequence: TGTGCCAGCAGTACCCGCTCCAGCGGGAGGGACGAGCAGTACTTC.

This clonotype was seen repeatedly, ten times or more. The CDR3 region has the DNA TGTGCCAGTACGGGGCGGAGGCCAGGAACAGATACGCAGTATTTT. This translates into CASTGRRPGTDTQYF. The chain uses TRBV7-2 and TRBJ2-3; D might be TRBD1 or TRBD2, each matching 5 bases. In germline, CDR1 is SGHTA, CDR2 FQGNSA. The V end lost 9 bases, the J end lost 3 bases, and 19 bases lay between the germline ends. This CDR3 is 15 amino acids long.